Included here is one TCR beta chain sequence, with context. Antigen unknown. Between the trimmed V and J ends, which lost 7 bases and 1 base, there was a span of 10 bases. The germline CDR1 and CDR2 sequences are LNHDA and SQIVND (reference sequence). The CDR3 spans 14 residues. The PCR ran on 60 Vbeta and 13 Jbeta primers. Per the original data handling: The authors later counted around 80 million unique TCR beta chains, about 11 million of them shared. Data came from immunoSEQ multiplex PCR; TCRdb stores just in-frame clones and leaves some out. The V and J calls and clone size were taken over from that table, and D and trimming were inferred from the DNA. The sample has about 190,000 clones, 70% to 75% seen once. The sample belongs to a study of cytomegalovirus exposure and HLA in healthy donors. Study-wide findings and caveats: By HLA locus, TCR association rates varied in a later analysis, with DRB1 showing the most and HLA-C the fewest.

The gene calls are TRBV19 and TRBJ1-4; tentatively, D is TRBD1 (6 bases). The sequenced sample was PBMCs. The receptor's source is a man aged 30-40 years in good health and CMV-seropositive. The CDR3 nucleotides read TGTGCCAGTAACTCACAGGGAACTAATGAAAAACTGTTTTTT. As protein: CASNSQGTNEKLFF. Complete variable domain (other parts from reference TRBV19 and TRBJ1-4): DGGITQSPKYLFRKEGQNVTLSCEQNLNHDAMYWYRQDPGQGLRLIYYSQIVNDFQKGDIAEGYSVSREKKESFPLTVTSAQKNPTAFYLCASNSQGTNEKLFFGSGTQLSVL.